The T cell receptor beta chain under discussion was sequenced for a study of T cell repertoires in cytomegalovirus infection. Study summary: It can be stated that public TCR beta signatures indicated CMV infection as well as a matching HLA type.

This clonotype was seen ten or more times. Its specificity is unknown. The CDR3 length is 14 residues. Deletions cut 4 bases from V and 6 bases from J, with 12 bases between. Germline V gives CDR1 KGHSH, CDR2 LQKENI. Each CDR3 protein is one row after TCRdb ran MiXCR on the reads. The table includes approximately 250,000 distinct CDR3 sequences, 6% to 8% detected once. The study's findings and limits: Clonotypes of TCR beta that were HLA-C-restricted and CMV-specific dominated the ex vivo response.

The source of this sequence is a human donor in good health (CMV status not recorded). Some clones in this sample may be carry-over from other donors' samples. This chain links TRBV18 with TRBJ1-4; a weak D match, TRBD1 (5 bases). Specimen: PBMCs. The CDR3: CASSRDGRHEKLFF. Here the CDR3 DNA reads TGTGCCAGCTCACGGGACGGCCGGCATGAAAAACTGTTTTTT.